Given below is one T cell receptor beta chain in context. Produced via immunoSEQ multiplex PCR; TCRdb's table is partial and in-frame only. The data contain roughly 14,000 clones, about 27% of them seen just once; the ten biggest clones take up roughly 3.9%. Both CD3+CD4+ and CD3+CD8+ responders that were proliferating and CFSE-low underwent sorting after the reaction. Germline CDR1 reads MGHRA; CDR2 reads YSYEKL. The CDR3 covers 19 residues. After removal of 0 bases from V and 3 bases from J, the junction contained 11 bases not matched to a gene. This record comes from a study of graft-versus-host responses after intestinal transplantation. Study conclusions and caveats: Among recipient marrow samples, GvH clones were found; some appeared first in ileum or blood.

The chain couples TRBV4-1 to TRBJ2-7; 13 bases fit TRBD2. The sample in question was alloreactive CD4+ T cells from a mixed lymphocyte reaction culture, obtained before intestinal transplant. Subset indicated: CFSE-low proliferating T cells sorted from roughly six-day pre-transplant mixed lymphocyte reaction (GvH or HvG direction). The receptor's source is a human patient who received an intestinal transplant. The CDR3 region has the DNA TGCGCCAGCAGCCAAGAAGGCTTTGGACGGACTAGCGGGAGCTACGAGCAGTACTTC. Its protein is CASSQEGFGRTSGSYEQYF.